The 29 T cell receptor beta chains below were found in one sample sequenced in a study of graft-versus-host responses after intestinal transplantation (dated by TCRdb to about 2021). These receptors lack a known antigen. The sample's time point label, decoded: cells obtained before transplantation from donor or recipient. The library was generated by the immunoSEQ multiplex PCR assay. TCRdb re-hosts the immuneACCESS table, in-frame sequences only. Its copies lack some clones; in the studies checked, an unresolved V gene accounts for under half of them, and the cause for the rest is not known. Present in this sample are 90,000 to 150,000 clones, 85% to 95% of which were seen just once. The ten largest clones capture under 3.5% of the sample. The source was unstimulated CD8+ T cells sorted from spleen or lymph node cells, collected before intestinal transplant. These receptors originate from a human donor who received an intestinal transplant.

This chain joins TRBV14 and TRBJ1-5; D uncertain. This CDR3 has 15 amino acids. Trimming left V 0 bases short and J 1 base short, with 7 bases between. Germline V CDR1 and CDR2: SGHDN, FVKESK. The CDR3 here is CASSQDSVSNQPQHF. The CDR3 region has the DNA TGTGCCAGCAGCCAAGATTCTGTCAGCAATCAGCCCCAGCATTTT.

This clone was seen just once. The gene calls are TRBV7-9 and TRBJ1-2; 8 bases fit TRBD1. The CDR3 is 14 residues long. The J segment lost 5 bases and the V segment lost 1 base, leaving 3 bases of the junction unmatched. CDR1 SEHNR and CDR2 FQNEAQ come from the germline V gene (reference sequence). This CDR3 reads CASSLVDRGYGYTF. CDR3 coding DNA: TGTGCCAGCAGCTTAGTCGACAGGGGTTATGGCTACACCTTC.

This sequence joins TRBV20-1 and TRBJ1-1; D ambiguous. CDR1 and CDR2 from the germline V gene are DFQATT and SNEGSKA (reference sequence). This CDR3 has 11 residues. With 3 bases removed from V and 5 bases from J, the gap between germline ends came to 7 bases. Here the CDR3 DNA reads TGCAGTGCTAGGGGAGGGACTGAAGCTTTCTTT. Its protein is CSARGGTEAFF.

The V gene is TRBV21-1, the J gene TRBJ2-2. TRBV21-1 is an annotated pseudogene. CDR3 length equals 15 residues. The CDR3 region is CASSKKGGQTGELFF. The CDR3 DNA follows: TGTGCCAGCAGCAAGAAGGGGGGCCAAACCGGGGAGCTGTTTTTT.

The chain has TRBV15 and TRBJ2-5; 12 bases are a match to TRBD2. The J call may not be correct, given that the DNA end is closer to TRBJ2-7. Germline values: CDR1 LNHNV, CDR2 YYDKDF (reference sequence). This CDR3 spans 15 amino acids. CDR3 sequence reads: CATSSWTSGDYEQYF. CDR3 DNA sequence: TGTGCCACCAGCTCGTGGACTAGCGGGGACTACGAGCAGTACTTC.

The gene calls are TRBV5-6 and TRBJ1-2; 7 bases line up with TRBD1. The germline V gene encodes CDR1 SGHDT and CDR2 YYEEEE. The CDR3 covers 13 residues. The V segment lost 5 bases and the J segment 3 bases; nucleotides outside the gene matches: 4. In DNA, the CDR3 is TGTGCCAGCAGTTCTACAGGGGACTATGGCTACACCTTC. Translation: CASSSTGDYGYTF.

A single count supports this clone. This rearrangement joins TRBV6-5 to TRBJ2-7; maybe TRBD2 (7 bases). Germline loops: CDR1 MNHEY, CDR2 SVGAGI. The CDR3 runs to 14 residues. V was trimmed by 6 bases and J by 2 bases, leaving 14 bases between them. CDR3 sequence (DNA): TGTGCCAGCAGGGAAGGGGGGGCCCCCTACGAGCAGTACTTC. It codes for CASREGGAPYEQYF.

J is TRBJ1-1 and V is TRBV5-1, with 7 nucleotides matching TRBD1. The germline V gene encodes CDR1 SGHRS and CDR2 YFSETQ. The CDR3 is made up of 14 amino acids. The ends lost 2 bases at V and 4 bases at J; junction bases unmatched: 5. The CDR3 reads CASSLKTGLTEAFF. CDR3 DNA sequence: TGCGCCAGCAGCTTAAAGACAGGGCTCACTGAAGCTTTCTTT.

The genes are TRBV9 and TRBJ2-7; no reliable D call. CDR1 and CDR2 (germline): SGDLS, YYNGEE. The V gene lost 4 bases and the J gene lost 5 bases, with 10 bases spanning the gap. The CDR3 spans 12 residues. The CDR3 loop reads CASSPAAHEQYF. In DNA, the CDR3 is TGTGCCAGCAGCCCGGCAGCTCACGAGCAGTACTTC.

The genes are TRBV7-8 and TRBJ2-1, with TRBD2 identical over 13 bases. This CDR3 comprises 16 residues. V lost 1 base to trimming and J lost 6 bases; unmatched junction nucleotides: 3. Germline V gene sequence: CDR1 SGHVS, CDR2 FQNEAQ. The CDR3 reads CASSLGLAGGRNEQFF. The CDR3 nucleotides read TGTGCCAGCAGCTTAGGACTAGCGGGAGGACGCAATGAGCAGTTCTTC. Combining the CDR3 with reference TRBV7-8 and TRBJ2-1 gives the whole variable domain GAGVSQSPRYKVAKRGQDVALRCDPISGHVSLFWYQQALGQGPEFLTYFQNEAQLDKSGLPSDRFFAERPEGSVSTLKIQRTQQEDSAVYLCASSLGLAGGRNEQFFGPGTRLTVL.

This rearrangement joins TRBV25-1 to TRBJ2-5; D remains ambiguous. The closer fit of TRBJ2-7 to the DNA end suggests the J call may be wrong. The CDR3 runs to 13 residues. Germline CDR1 reads MGHDK; CDR2 reads SYGVNS. CDR3 amino acids: CASSANAGAEQYF. The CDR3 DNA reads as TGTGCCAGCAGTGCAAACGCAGGCGCCGAGCAGTACTTC.

This clone was seen once. CDR3 residues: CASSQEELAPGDEQYF. The CDR3 DNA reads TGTGCCAGCAGCCAAGAAGAGCTAGCGCCAGGCGACGAGCAGTACTTC. This chain links TRBV4-2 with TRBJ2-7, with D perhaps matching TRBD2 (6 bases). Trimming took 0 bases from V and 5 from J, leaving 17 bases between them. The V gene's germline CDR1 is LGHNA and CDR2 YNFKEQ. The CDR3 contains 16 residues.

The chain is built from TRBV28 and TRBJ1-1; maybe TRBD1 (5 bases). Germline V CDR1 and CDR2: MDHEN, SYDVKM. V was shortened by 6 bases and J by 1 base, with 18 bases between the two germline ends. The CDR3 loop spans 16 amino acids. This chain's CDR3 is CASSQTGGTQNTEAFF. CDR3 DNA sequence: TGTGCCAGCAGCCAAACGGGAGGGACGCAGAACACTGAAGCTTTCTTT.

In this sample, this clone turned up a few times. The chain is built from TRBV19 and TRBJ2-7; 8 bases map to TRBD1. V shed 5 bases, J shed 2 bases, and the junction held 5 bases outside the gene matches. Germline values: CDR1 LNHDA, CDR2 SQIVND (reference sequence). There are 14 residues in the CDR3. CDR3 loop: CASSVRGLPYEQYF. The CDR3 DNA reads as TGTGCCAGTAGTGTCAGGGGGCTCCCCTACGAGCAGTACTTC.

The chain carries TRBV9 and TRBJ2-5; D is undetermined. V was clipped by 2 bases and J by 5 bases, with 13 bases between them. Germline-derived CDR1 and CDR2 are SGDLS and YYNGEE. The CDR3 contains 14 residues. CDR3 region: CASSVAGSQETQYF. Here the CDR3 DNA reads TGTGCCAGCAGCGTGGCTGGGTCCCAGGAGACCCAGTACTTC.

V gene TRBV27 combines with J gene TRBJ2-7, with 11 bases fitting TRBD2. V lost 5 bases and J lost 4; bases outside the gene matches: 4. Germline CDR1 and CDR2: MNHEY and SMNVEV (reference sequence). The CDR3 runs to 14 residues. CDR3 sequence reads: CASSVIAGGYEQYF. The CDR3 nucleotides are TGTGCCAGCAGTGTCATAGCGGGAGGGTACGAGCAGTACTTC.

This clone was recorded once. This chain joins TRBV27 and TRBJ2-7; maybe TRBD2 (5 bases). This CDR3 is 11 amino acids long. V lost 6 bases, J lost 7 bases, and 10 bases lay in between. Per the germline V gene, CDR1 is MNHEY and CDR2 is SMNVEV (reference sequence). The CDR3 DNA sequence: TGTGCCAGCAGGGGAGCTTCAGAGCAGTACTTC. The encoded protein is CASRGASEQYF.

The chain combines TRBV7-9 with TRBJ2-2; D call uncertain. Trimming took 2 bases from V and 4 from J, leaving 17 bases between them. CDR1 is SEHNR, CDR2 FQNEAQ, per germline (reference sequence). The CDR3 loop spans 17 amino acids. The CDR3 region has the DNA TGTGCCAGCAGCTTATTAGATAGTCATAGAGGCACCGGGGAGCTGTTTTTT. The encoded protein is CASSLLDSHRGTGELFF.

The chain recombines TRBV4-3 with TRBJ2-1; 12 nucleotides agree with TRBD2. The CDR3 covers 18 residues. The germline V gene encodes CDR1 LGHNA and CDR2 YSLEER. Trimming took 3 bases from V and 6 from J; bases not matched to a gene: 12. The chain's CDR3 is CASSQTVLAGGPGNEQFF. DNA for the CDR3: TGCGCCAGCAGCCAGACCGTTCTAGCGGGAGGGCCCGGCAATGAGCAGTTCTTC.

The chain is built from TRBV29-1 and TRBJ2-1; D call uncertain. CDR3 length: 13 residues. V was trimmed by 3 bases and J by 0 bases, leaving 6 bases between them. The germline gives CDR1 SQVTM, CDR2 ANQGSEA. The CDR3 sequence: CSVDLNSYNEQFF. CDR3 bases: TGCAGCGTTGACCTGAACTCCTACAATGAGCAGTTCTTC.

The V gene is TRBV5-1, the J gene TRBJ1-1; D perhaps matches TRBD1 (6 bases). From germline, CDR1 is SGHRS and CDR2 YFSETQ. The CDR3 consists of 15 residues. Trimming shortened V by 3 bases and J by 0 bases, and 12 bases separated the two germline ends. In DNA form, the CDR3 reads TGCGCCAGCAGCTGGATGGGGGCTATGAACACTGAAGCTTTCTTT. Translated, it gives CASSWMGAMNTEAFF.

The chain has TRBV14 and TRBJ2-7; perhaps TRBD2 as D (6 bases). This CDR3 contains 15 residues. Germline V gives CDR1 SGHDN, CDR2 FVKESK. With 1 base removed from V and 4 bases from J, the gap between germline ends came to 14 bases. The CDR3 DNA reads as TGTGCCAGCAGCCAAGGGGCAGGGACTCCGTACGAGCAGTACTTC. Residues: CASSQGAGTPYEQYF.

This clone has only a few counts. This chain connects TRBV6-4 to TRBJ2-2; unclear D gene. This CDR3 is built from 14 residues. Per the germline V gene, CDR1 is MRHNA and CDR2 is SNTAGT. V dropped 5 bases and J dropped 6 bases, with 13 bases sitting between them. CDR3 nucleotides: TGTGCCAGCAGTCCCGCCGGGTGGGCCGGGGAGCTGTTTTTT. Translating gives CASSPAGWAGELFF.

V gene TRBV19 combines with J gene TRBJ1-1; 7 bases are shared with TRBD1. V shed 7 bases and J 1 base; nucleotides not matched to a gene: 6. CDR3 length: 14 amino acids. CDR1 LNHDA and CDR2 SQIVND come from the germline V gene (reference sequence). CDR3 in amino acids: CASTGQAQNTEAFF. The CDR3 coding sequence is TGTGCCAGTACAGGACAGGCCCAGAACACTGAAGCTTTCTTT.

The chain has TRBV7-9 and TRBJ2-5; the D gene is possibly TRBD2 (5 bases). From germline, CDR1 is SEHNR and CDR2 FQNEAQ (reference sequence). The length of the CDR3 is 12 residues. V lost 1 base, J lost 11 bases, and 11 bases lay in between. In nucleotides, the CDR3 is TGTGCCAGCAGCTTAGGGACGTGGGAGCAGTACTTC. Protein product: CASSLGTWEQYF.

This clone was seen just once. This CDR3 reads CASSNRGLNTEAFF. As DNA, the CDR3 is TGTGCCAGCAGTAACAGGGGCCTGAACACTGAAGCTTTCTTT. V usage is TRBV27 and J usage is TRBJ1-1, with 7 bases fitting TRBD1. Germline V gives CDR1 MNHEY, CDR2 SMNVEV (reference sequence). Losses at the gene ends were 5 bases for V and 0 bases for J; bases not matched to a gene: 3. This CDR3 is 14 amino acids long.

The CDR3 bases are TGTGCCACCAGCAGAGGGTGGGACGACAATGAGCAGTTCTTC. Its translation is CATSRGWDDNEQFF. The rearrangement links TRBV15 to TRBJ2-1; either TRBD1 or TRBD2 may fit D (5 bases each). Germline V gene lookup returns CDR1 LNHNV and CDR2 YYDKDF (reference sequence). CDR3 size: 14 residues. V was pared by 1 base and J by 5 bases, with 9 bases between.

The gene calls are TRBV5-6 and TRBJ2-2; D is ambiguous. The germline V and J ends were trimmed by 2 bases and 6 bases, with 2 bases remaining between them. Germline CDR1 and CDR2: SGHDT and YYEEEE. The CDR3 length is 11 residues. The CDR3 nucleotides read TGTGCCAGCAGCTTCGCCGGGGAGCTGTTTTTT. Its protein is CASSFAGELFF.

The chain combines TRBV27 with TRBJ2-1, with D possibly matching TRBD2 (6 bases). Per the germline V gene, CDR1 is MNHEY and CDR2 is SMNVEV (reference sequence). V lost 3 bases to trimming and J lost 9 bases, with 15 bases between them. This CDR3 is built from 14 residues. CDR3 in amino acids: CASSFGTRMGEQFF. For the CDR3, the DNA is TGTGCCAGCAGTTTTGGGACTCGGATGGGTGAGCAGTTCTTC.